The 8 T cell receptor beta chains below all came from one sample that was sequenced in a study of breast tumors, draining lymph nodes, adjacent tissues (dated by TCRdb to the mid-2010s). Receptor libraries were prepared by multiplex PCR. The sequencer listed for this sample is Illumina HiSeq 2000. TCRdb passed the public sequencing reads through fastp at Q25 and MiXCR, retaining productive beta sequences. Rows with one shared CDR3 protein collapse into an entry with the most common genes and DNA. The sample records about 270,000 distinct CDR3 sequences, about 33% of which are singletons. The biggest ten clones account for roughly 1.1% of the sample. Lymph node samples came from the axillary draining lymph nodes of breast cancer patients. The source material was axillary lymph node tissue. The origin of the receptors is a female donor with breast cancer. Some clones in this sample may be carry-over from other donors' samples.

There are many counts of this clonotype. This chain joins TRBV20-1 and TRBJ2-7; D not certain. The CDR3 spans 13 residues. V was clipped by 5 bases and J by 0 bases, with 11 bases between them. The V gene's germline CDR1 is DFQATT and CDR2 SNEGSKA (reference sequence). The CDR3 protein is CSAQPDFSYEQYF. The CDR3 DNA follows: TGCAGTGCTCAACCTGACTTCTCCTACGAGCAGTACTTC.

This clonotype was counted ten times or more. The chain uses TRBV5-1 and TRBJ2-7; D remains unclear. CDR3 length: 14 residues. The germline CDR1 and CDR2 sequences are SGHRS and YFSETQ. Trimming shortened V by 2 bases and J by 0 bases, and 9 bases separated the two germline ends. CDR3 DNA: TGCGCCAGCAGCTTCGGACCGGTCTCCTACGAGCAGTACTTC. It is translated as CASSFGPVSYEQYF.

CDR3 DNA sequence: TGTGCCAGCAGGCCAGGACAGGAAAAACTGTTTTTT. It is translated as CASRPGQEKLFF. The chain links TRBV25-1 to TRBJ1-4; the D gene is possibly TRBD1 (6 bases). The CDR3 is made up of 12 amino acids. V lost 6 bases, J lost 8 bases, and 10 bases lay in between. CDR1 is MGHDK and CDR2 is SYGVNS in the germline V gene.

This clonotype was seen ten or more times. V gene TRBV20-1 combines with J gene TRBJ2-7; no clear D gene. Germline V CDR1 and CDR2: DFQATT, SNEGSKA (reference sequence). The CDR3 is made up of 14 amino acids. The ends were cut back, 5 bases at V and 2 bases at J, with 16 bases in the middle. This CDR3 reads CSAERQVLTYEQYF. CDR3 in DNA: TGCAGTGCTGAGAGACAAGTTCTTACCTACGAGCAGTACTTC.

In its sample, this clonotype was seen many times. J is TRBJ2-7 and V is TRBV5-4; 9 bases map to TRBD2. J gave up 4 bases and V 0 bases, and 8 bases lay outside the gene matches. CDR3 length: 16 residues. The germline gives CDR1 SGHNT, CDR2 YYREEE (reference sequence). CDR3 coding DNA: TGTGCCAGCAGCTTGGAGAGTGGGACTAGCATATACGAGCAGTACTTC. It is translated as CASSLESGTSIYEQYF.

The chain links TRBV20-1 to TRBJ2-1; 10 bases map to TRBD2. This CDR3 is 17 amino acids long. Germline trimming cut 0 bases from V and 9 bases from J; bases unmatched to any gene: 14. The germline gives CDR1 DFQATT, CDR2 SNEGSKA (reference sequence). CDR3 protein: CSARDTTSGRRFGEQFF. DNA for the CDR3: TGCAGTGCTAGAGATACGACTAGCGGGCGGAGGTTTGGTGAGCAGTTCTTC.

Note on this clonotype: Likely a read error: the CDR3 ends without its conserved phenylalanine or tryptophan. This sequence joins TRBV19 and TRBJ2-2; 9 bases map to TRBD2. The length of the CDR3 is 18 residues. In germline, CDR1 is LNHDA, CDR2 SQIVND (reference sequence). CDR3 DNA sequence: TGTGCCAGTAGTCACCACTGGGGCGGGAGGGCCAACGGCGGGCAGCTGTTTCTT. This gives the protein CASSHHWGGRANGGQLFL.

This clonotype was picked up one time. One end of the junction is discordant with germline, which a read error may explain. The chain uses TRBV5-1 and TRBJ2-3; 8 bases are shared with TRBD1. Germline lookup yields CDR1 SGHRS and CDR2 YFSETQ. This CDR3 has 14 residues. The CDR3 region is CASSLDRVSNEQYF. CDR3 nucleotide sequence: TGTGCCAGCAGCTTGGACAGGGTTAGTAATGAGCAGTATTTT.